This TCR beta chain was sequenced during a study of shared clonotypes between healthy human individuals. Study details: Contributing individuals were a couple of females and three males aged 18 to 49. Three plates were used per donor for CD4 naive, three for CD4 memory, two for CD8 naive and one for CD8 memory.

Clones were read by immunoSEQ multiplex PCR, and TCRdb kept only the in-frame ones, dropping some. In the table there are 1 million to 1.3 million clones, approximately 80% of which are singletons. The study, taken as a whole, reports: Around 4.7% was the fraction of naive CD4 clonotypes found shared across four donors.

Germline V CDR1 and CDR2: KGHSH, LQKENI. V lost 6 bases and J 0 bases, leaving 9 bases between the germline ends. The CDR3 extends over 13 amino acids. Concerning this clone itself: The antigen remains unidentified.

The clonotype comes from a man between 18 and 35 years old in good health. Some clones in this sample may be carry-over from other donors' samples. The rearrangement links TRBV18 to TRBJ2-7; no clear D gene. Sequences were obtained from memory CD4+ T cells from PBMCs. The subset was: CD45RA-negative fraction. The CDR3 DNA follows: TGTGCCAGCTCCCGGAAAGGCTCCTACGAGCAGTACTTC. Translation gives CASSRKGSYEQYF. Together with reference TRBV18 and TRBJ2-7, the CDR3 gives the full variable domain: NAGVMQNPRHLVRRRGQEARLRCSPMKGHSHVYWYRQLPEEGLKFMVYLQKENIIDESGMPKERFSAEFPKEGPSILRIQQVVRGDSAAYFCASSRKGSYEQYFGPGTRLTVT.